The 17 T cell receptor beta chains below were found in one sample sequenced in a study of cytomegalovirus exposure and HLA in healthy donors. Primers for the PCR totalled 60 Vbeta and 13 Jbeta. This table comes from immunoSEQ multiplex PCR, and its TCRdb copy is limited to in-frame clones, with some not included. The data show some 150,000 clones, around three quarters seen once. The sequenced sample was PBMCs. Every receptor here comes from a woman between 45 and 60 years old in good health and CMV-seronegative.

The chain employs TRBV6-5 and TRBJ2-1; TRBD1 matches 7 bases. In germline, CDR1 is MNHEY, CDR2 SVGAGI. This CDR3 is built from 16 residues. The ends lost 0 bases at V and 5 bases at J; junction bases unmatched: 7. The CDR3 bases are TGTGCCAGCAGTTACTCTTTGGCAGGGGGTGACAATGAGCAGTTCTTC. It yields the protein CASSYSLAGGDNEQFF.

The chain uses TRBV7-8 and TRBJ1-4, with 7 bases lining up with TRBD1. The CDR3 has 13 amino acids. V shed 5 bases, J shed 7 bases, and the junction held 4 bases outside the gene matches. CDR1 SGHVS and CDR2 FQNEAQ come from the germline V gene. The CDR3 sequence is CASSIHRGEKLFF. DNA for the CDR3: TGTGCCAGCAGCATCCACAGGGGTGAAAAACTGTTTTTT. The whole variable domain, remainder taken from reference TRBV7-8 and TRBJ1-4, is GAGVSQSPRYKVAKRGQDVALRCDPISGHVSLFWYQQALGQGPEFLTYFQNEAQLDKSGLPSDRFFAERPEGSVSTLKIQRTQQEDSAVYLCASSIHRGEKLFFGSGTQLSVL.

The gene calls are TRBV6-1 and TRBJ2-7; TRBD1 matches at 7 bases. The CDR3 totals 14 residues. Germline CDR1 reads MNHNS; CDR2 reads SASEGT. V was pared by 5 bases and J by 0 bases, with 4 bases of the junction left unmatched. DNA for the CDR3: TGTGCCAGCAGTACCGGACAGGCCTCCTACGAGCAGTACTTC. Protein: CASSTGQASYEQYF.

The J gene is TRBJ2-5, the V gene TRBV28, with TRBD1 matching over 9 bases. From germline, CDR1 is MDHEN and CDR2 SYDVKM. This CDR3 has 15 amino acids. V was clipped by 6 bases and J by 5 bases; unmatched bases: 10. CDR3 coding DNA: TGTGCCAGCAGGTATCCGGGACAGGGTCAGGAGACCCAGTACTTC. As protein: CASRYPGQGQETQYF.

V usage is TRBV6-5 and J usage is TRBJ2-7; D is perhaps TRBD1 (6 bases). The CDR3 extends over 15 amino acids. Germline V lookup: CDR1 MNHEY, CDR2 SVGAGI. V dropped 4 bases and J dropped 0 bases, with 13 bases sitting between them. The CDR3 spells CASSFAGASSYEQYF. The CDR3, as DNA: TGTGCCAGCAGTTTTGCAGGGGCCTCCTCCTACGAGCAGTACTTC.

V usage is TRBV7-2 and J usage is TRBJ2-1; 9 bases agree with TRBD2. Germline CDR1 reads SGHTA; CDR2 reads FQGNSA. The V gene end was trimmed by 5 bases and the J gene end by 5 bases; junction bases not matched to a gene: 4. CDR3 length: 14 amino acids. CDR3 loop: CASSRRLADNEQFF. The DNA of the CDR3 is TGTGCCAGCAGCCGAAGACTAGCGGACAATGAGCAGTTCTTC.

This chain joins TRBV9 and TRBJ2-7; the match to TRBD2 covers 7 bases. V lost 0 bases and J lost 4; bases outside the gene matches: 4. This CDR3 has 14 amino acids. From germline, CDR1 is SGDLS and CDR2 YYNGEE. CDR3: CASSVDWGGYEQYF. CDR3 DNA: TGTGCCAGCAGCGTAGATTGGGGGGGGTACGAGCAGTACTTC.

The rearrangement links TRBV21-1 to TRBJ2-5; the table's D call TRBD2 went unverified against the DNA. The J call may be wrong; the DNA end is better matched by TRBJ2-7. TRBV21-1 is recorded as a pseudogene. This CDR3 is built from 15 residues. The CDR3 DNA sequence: TGTGCCAGCAGCAAAGGGCGAGCGCCCGCCTACGAGCAGTACTTC. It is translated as CASSKGRAPAYEQYF.

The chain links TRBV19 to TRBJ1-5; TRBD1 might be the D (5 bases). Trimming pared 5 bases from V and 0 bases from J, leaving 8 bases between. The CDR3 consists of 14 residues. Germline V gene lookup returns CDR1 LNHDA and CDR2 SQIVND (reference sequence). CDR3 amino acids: CASSLGGSNQPQHF. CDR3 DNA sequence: TGTGCCAGTAGTTTGGGGGGTAGCAATCAGCCCCAGCATTTT.

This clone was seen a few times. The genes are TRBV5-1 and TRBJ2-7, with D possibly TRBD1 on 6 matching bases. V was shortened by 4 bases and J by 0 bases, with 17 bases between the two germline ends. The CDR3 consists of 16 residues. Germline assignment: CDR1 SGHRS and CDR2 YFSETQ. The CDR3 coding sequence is TGCGCCAGCAGCCGGGGAGACAGGATGAGCTCCTACGAGCAGTACTTC. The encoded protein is CASSRGDRMSSYEQYF.

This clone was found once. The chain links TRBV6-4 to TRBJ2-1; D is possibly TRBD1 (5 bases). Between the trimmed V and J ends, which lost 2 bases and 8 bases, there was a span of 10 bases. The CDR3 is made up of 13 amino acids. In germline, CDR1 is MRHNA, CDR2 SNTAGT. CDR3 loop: CASSDGPRDEQFF. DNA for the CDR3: TGTGCCAGCAGTGACGGACCCAGGGATGAGCAGTTCTTC.

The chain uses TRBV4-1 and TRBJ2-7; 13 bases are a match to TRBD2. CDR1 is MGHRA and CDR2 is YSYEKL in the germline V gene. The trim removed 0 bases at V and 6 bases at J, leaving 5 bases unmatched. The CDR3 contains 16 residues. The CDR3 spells CASSQDGTSGDFEQYF. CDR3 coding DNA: TGCGCCAGCAGCCAAGATGGGACTAGCGGGGATTTCGAGCAGTACTTC.

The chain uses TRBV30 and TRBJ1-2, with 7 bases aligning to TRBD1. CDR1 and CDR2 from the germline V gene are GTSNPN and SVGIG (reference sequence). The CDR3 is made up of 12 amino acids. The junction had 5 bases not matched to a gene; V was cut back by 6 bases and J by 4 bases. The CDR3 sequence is CACRDRLYGYTF. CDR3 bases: TGTGCCTGTCGGGACAGACTCTATGGCTACACCTTC.

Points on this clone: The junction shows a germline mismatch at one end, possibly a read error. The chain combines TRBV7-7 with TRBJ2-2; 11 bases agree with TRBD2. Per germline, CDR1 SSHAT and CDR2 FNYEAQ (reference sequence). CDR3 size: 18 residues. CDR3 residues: CASSLGALAGGSTGELFF. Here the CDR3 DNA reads TGTGCTAGCAGCTTAGGAGCGCTAGCGGGAGGATCCACCGGGGAGCTGTTTTTT.

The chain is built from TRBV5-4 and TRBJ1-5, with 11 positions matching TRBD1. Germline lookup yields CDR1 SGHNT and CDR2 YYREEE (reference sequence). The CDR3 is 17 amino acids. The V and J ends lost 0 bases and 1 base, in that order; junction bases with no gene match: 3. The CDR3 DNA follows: TGTGCCAGCAGCTTGGGAGGACAGGGGGCAAGCAATCAGCCCCAGCATTTT. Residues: CASSLGGQGASNQPQHF. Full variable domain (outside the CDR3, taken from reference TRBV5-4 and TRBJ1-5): ETGVTQSPTHLIKTRGQQVTLRCSSQSGHNTVSWYQQALGQGPQFIFQYYREEENGRGNFPPRFSGLQFPNYSSELNVNALELDDSALYLCASSLGGQGASNQPQHFGDGTRLSIL.

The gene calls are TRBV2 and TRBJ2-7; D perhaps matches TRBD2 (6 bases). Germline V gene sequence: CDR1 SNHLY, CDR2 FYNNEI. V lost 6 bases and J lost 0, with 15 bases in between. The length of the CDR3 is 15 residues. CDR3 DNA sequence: TGTGCCAGCAGGGAGCGGGTGTTGAGCTCCTACGAGCAGTACTTC. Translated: CASRERVLSSYEQYF.

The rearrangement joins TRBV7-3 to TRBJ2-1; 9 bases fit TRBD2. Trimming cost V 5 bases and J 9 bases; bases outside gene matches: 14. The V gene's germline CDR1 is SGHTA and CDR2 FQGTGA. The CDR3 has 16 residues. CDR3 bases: TGTGCCAGCAGCCTCACCGGGACTAGCTATTCAGGTGAGCAGTTCTTC. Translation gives CASSLTGTSYSGEQFF.